This TCR beta chain came from a study of cytomegalovirus exposure and HLA in healthy donors. Study findings and constraints: Most TCR sequences proved rare, with some public TCRs found in many donors.

The CDR3 spans 14 residues. Trimming cost V 6 bases and J 3 bases; bases outside gene matches: 8. Germline CDR1 and CDR2: GTSNPN and SVGIG (reference sequence). Details on this clone: Its antigen remains unknown.

Profiled with immunoSEQ multiplex PCR; TCRdb holds only in-frame clones, not every one. The sample holds a few hundred thousand clones; around 86% are singletons and the top ten take under 0.9%. The receptor comes from a woman between 18 and 29 years old in good health and CMV-seronegative. The chain recombines TRBV30 with TRBJ2-1, with 7 bases lining up with TRBD1. Sequenced: PBMCs. Here the CDR3 reads CACSTGTVYNEQFF. The CDR3 nucleotides are TGTGCCTGCTCCACCGGGACAGTCTACAATGAGCAGTTCTTC.